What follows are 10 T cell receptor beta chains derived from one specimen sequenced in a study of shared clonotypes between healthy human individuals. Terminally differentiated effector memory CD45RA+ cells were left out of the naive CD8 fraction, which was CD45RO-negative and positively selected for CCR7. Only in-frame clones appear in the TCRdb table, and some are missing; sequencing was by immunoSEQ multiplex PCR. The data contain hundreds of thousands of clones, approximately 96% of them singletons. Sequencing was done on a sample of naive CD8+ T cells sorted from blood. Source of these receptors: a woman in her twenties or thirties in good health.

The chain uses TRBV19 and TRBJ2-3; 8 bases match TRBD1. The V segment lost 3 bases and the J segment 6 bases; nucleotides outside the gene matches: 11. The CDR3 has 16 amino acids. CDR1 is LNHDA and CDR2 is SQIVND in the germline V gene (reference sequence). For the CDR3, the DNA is TGTGCCAGTAGTATTTTGGGGGACAGGCCTGGGGATACGCAGTATTTT. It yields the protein CASSILGDRPGDTQYF.

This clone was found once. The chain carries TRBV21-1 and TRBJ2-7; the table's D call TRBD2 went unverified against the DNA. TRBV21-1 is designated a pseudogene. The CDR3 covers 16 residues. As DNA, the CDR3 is TGTGCCAGCAGCAAATTAGGGACTAGTATAAGGGTCGGGCAGTACTTC. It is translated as CASSKLGTSIRVGQYF.

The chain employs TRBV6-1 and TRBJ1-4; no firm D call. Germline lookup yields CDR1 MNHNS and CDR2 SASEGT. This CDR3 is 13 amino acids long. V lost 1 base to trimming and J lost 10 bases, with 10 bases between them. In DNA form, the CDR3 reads TGTGCCAGCAGTGAAGGGGGTGTAGGAAAACTGTTTTTT. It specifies CASSEGGVGKLFF.

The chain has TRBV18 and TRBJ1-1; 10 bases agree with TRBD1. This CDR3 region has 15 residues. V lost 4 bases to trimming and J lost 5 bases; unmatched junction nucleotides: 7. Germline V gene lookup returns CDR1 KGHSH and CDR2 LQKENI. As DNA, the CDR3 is TGTGCCAGCTCACGCCCGGGACAGGGGAGGACTGAAGCTTTCTTT. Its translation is CASSRPGQGRTEAFF.

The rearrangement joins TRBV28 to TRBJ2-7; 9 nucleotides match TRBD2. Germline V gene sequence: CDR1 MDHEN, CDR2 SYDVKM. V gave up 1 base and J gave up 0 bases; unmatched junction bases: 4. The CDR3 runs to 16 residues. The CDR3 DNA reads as TGTGCCAGCAGTTTATTCGGCGGGAGGGCCTCCTACGAGCAGTACTTC. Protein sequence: CASSLFGGRASYEQYF.

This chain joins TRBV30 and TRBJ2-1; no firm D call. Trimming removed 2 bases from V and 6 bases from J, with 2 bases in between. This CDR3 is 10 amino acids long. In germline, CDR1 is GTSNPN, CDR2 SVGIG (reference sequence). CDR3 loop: CAWSTNEQFF. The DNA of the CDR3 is TGTGCCTGGAGTACCAATGAGCAGTTCTTC.

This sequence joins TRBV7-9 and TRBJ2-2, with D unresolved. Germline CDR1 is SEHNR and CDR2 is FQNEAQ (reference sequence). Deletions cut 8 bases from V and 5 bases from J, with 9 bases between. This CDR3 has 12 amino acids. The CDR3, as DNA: TGTGCCAGCCCCCGTCCGACCGGGGAGCTGTTTTTT. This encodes CASPRPTGELFF.

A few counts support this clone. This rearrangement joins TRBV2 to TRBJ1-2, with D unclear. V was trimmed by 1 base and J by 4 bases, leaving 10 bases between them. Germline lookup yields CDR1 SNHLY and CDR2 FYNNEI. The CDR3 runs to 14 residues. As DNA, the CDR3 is TGTGCCAGCAGTGAAGGTCAGACTATCTATGGCTACACCTTC. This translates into CASSEGQTIYGYTF.

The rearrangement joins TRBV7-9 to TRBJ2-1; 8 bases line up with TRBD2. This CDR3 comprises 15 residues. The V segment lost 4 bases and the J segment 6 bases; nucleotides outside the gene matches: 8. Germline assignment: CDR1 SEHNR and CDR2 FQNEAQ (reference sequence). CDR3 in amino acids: CASSSRAGVINEQFF. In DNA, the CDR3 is TGTGCCAGCAGCTCGAGAGCGGGAGTCATCAATGAGCAGTTCTTC.

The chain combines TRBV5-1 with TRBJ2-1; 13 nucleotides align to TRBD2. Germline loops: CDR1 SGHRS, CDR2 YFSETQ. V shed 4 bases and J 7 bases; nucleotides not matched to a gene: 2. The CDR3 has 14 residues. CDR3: CASSEGLAGNEQFF. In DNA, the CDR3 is TGCGCCAGCAGCGAGGGACTAGCGGGAAATGAGCAGTTCTTC.